The text below deals with one T cell receptor beta chain. As yet, its antigen is unknown. A multiplex PCR was run with 60 Vbeta primers and 13 Jbeta primers. Libraries were prepared by immunoSEQ multiplex PCR; TCRdb keeps only in-frame clonotypes and omits some of them. The sample includes over 150,000 clones, more than 65% of them seen just once. These data are taken from a study of cytomegalovirus exposure and HLA in healthy donors. On the study more broadly: Roughly 180 million T cells yielded 117 million unique TCR beta sequences, as an earlier analysis found.

In germline, CDR1 is SGHRS, CDR2 YFSETQ. V lost 1 base, J lost 3 bases, and 23 bases lay in between. The CDR3 length is 18 residues. Broader study findings: According to an earlier analysis, most TCR beta V segments yielded productive rearrangements about 90% or about 30% of the time. The study reported that TCR beta sequences accurately predicted HLA-A and HLA-B alleles in most subjects. A reported reduction in N-insertions relative to the approximately 670-donor mean was seen in an Asian-associated ancestry cluster in a later analysis.

Material for sequencing was PBMCs. The chain recombines TRBV5-1 with TRBJ2-7; D may be TRBD2 (7 bases). The clonotype was recovered from a woman in her 30s in good health and CMV-seropositive. The CDR3 DNA reads TGCGCCAGCAGCTTGCGGGGGGCGGGTCCGTCCGACAACTACGAGCAGTACTTC. It yields the protein CASSLRGAGPSDNYEQYF.